This TCR beta chain was identified during a study of cytomegalovirus exposure and HLA in healthy donors. Study conclusions and caveats: Data from an earlier analysis indicated that most TCR beta V segments were productive either about 90% or about 30% of the time.

PCR amplification relied on 60 Vbeta primers (plus 13 Jbeta primers). Assay used: immunoSEQ multiplex PCR; TCRdb lists only in-frame clones, some missing. Seen here are fewer than 200,000 clones, roughly 79% observed once, and the top ten hold over 4.5%. The germline CDR1 and CDR2 sequences are MGHRA and YSYEKL. The CDR3 sequence is 16 residues long. V was shortened by 0 bases and J by 1 base, with 10 bases between the two germline ends. This clone was counted a single time. The antigen remains undetermined. The genes are TRBV4-1 and TRBJ1-3, with a weak D call TRBD1 (5 bases). The source is a young woman in good health and CMV-seropositive. Sequencing was performed on PBMCs. The CDR3: CASSQEGGGSGNTIYF. CDR3 DNA sequence: TGCGCCAGCAGCCAAGAGGGGGGAGGTTCTGGAAACACCATATATTTT.